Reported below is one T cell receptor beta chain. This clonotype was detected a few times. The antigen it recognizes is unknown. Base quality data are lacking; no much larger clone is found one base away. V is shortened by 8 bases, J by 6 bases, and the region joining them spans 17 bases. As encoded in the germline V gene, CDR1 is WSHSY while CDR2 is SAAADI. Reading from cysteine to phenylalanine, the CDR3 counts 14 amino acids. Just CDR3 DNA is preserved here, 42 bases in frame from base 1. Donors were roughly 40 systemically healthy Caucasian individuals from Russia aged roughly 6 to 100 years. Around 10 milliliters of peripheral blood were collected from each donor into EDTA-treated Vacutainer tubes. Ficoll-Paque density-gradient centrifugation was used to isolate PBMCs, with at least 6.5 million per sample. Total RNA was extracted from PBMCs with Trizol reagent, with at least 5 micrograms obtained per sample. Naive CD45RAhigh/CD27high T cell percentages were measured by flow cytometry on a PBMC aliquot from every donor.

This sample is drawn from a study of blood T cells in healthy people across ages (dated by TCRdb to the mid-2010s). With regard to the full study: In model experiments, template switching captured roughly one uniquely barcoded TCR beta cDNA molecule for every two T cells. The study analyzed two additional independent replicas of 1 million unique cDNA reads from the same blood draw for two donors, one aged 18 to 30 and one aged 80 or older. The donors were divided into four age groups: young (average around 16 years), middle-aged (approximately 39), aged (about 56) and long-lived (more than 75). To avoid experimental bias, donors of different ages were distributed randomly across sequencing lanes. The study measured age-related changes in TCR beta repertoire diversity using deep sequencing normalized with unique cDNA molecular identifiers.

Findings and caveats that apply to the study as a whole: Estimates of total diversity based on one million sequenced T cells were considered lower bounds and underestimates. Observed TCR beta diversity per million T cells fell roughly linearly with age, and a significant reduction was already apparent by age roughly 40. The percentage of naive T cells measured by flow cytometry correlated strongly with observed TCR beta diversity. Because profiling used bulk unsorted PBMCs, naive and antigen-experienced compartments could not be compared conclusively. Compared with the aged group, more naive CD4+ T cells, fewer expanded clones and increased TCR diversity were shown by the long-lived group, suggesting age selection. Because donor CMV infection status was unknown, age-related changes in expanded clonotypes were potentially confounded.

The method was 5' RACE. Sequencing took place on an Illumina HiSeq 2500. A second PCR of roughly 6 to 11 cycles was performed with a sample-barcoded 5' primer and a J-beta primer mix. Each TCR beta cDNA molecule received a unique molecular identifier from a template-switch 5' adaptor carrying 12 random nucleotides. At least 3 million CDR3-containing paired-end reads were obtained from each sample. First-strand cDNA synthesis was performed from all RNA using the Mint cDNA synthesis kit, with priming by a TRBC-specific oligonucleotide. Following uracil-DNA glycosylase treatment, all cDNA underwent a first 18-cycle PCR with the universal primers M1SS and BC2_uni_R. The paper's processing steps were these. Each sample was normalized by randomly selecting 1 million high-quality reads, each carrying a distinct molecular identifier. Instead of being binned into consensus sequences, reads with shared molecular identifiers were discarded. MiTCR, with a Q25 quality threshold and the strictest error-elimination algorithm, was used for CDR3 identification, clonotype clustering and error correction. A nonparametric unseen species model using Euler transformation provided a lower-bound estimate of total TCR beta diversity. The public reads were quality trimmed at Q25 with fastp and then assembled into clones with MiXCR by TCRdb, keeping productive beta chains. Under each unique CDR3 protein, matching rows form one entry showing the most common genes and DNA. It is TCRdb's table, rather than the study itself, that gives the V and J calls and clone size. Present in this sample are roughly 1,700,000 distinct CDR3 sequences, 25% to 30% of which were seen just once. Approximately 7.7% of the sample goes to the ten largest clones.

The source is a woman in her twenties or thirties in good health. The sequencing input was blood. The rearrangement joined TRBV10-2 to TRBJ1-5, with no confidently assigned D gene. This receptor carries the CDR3 CASGVTPEVQPQHF. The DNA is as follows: TGCGCCAGCGGAGTAACTCCAGAAGTTCAGCCCCAGCATTTT.